This T cell receptor (beta chain) comes out of a study of long-term antiretroviral therapy in people with HIV. Treatment for all HIV-infected participants took place in the United States. Running of the v3.0 immunoSEQ assay took place at survey level. Some clones are missing from TCRdb's copy, which holds only in-frame ones; the method was immunoSEQ multiplex PCR. The sample lists about 10,000 clones; approximately 90% were seen once. Study-wide points: Diversity remained lower than transplant donor controls, even though it increased after ART.

As for this clone: As yet, its antigen is unknown.

Germline CDR1 MNHEY, CDR2 SMNVEV (reference sequence). The junction had 2 bases not matched to a gene; V was cut back by 2 bases and J by 4 bases. The CDR3 is 14 residues long. This TCR derives from a woman in her forties with HIV. The chain couples TRBV27 to TRBJ2-3, with 8 bases identical to TRBD2. The sample here was unsorted PBMCs, taken 0.2 years before starting antiretroviral therapy. Here the CDR3 reads CASSLSGGADTQYF. In nucleotides, the CDR3 is TGTGCCAGCAGTTTAAGCGGGGGAGCAGATACGCAGTATTTT.